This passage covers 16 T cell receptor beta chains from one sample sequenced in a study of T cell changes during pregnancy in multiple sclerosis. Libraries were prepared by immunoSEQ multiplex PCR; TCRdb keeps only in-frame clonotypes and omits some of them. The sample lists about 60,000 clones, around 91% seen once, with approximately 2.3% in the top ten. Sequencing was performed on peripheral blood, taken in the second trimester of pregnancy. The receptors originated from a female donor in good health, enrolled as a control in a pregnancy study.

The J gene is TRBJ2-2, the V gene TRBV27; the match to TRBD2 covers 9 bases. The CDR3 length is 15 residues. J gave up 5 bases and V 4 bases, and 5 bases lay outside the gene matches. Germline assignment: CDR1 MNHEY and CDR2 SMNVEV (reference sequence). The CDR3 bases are TGTGCCAGCAGTTCTTCAGCGGGAGGTACCGGGGAGCTGTTTTTT. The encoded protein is CASSSSAGGTGELFF.

The CDR3 reads CASSSLDRGLETQYF. In nucleotides, the CDR3 is TGTGCCAGTAGTAGTCTCGACAGGGGGTTAGAGACCCAGTACTTC. V usage is TRBV19 and J usage is TRBJ2-5; TRBD1 matches 9 bases. The ends lost 4 bases at V and 4 bases at J; junction bases unmatched: 7. The CDR3 contains 15 residues. From germline, CDR1 is LNHDA and CDR2 SQIVND (reference sequence).

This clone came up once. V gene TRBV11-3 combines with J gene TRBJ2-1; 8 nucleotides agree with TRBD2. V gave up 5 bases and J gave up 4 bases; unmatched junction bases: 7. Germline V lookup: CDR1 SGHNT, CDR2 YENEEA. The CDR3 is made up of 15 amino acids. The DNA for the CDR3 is TGTGCCAGCAGCGGCAGCGGGGGCCAGTACAATGAGCAGTTCTTC. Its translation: CASSGSGGQYNEQFF.

The CDR3 is CATRDSSYEQYF. CDR3 nucleotide sequence: TGTGCCACCCGGGACAGCAGCTACGAGCAGTACTTC. J is TRBJ2-7 and V is TRBV28; 7 nucleotides match TRBD1. Germline values: CDR1 MDHEN, CDR2 SYDVKM. Trimming at V came to 10 bases and at J to 3 bases, leaving 6 bases not matched to a gene. The CDR3 extends over 12 amino acids.

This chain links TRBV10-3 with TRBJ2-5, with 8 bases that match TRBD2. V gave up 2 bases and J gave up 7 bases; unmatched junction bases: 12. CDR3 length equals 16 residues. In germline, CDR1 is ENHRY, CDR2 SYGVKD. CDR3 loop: CAISEGSSGILGTQYF. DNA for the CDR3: TGTGCCATCAGTGAGGGTAGTAGCGGGATTTTAGGGACCCAGTACTTC.

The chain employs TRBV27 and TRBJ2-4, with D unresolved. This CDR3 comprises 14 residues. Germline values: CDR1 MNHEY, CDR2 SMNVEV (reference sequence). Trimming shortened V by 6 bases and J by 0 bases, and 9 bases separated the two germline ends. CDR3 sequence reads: CASSPFLAKNIQYF. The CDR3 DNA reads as TGTGCCAGCAGCCCCTTCTTAGCCAAAAACATTCAGTACTTC.

The CDR3 is CASREFGRGGTEAFF. In DNA form, the CDR3 reads TGTGCCAGCAGAGAGTTTGGGAGGGGAGGCACTGAAGCTTTCTTT. This chain connects TRBV2 to TRBJ1-1, with a weak D call TRBD1 (5 bases). V was clipped by 6 bases and J by 4 bases, with 18 bases between them. Germline V gene lookup returns CDR1 SNHLY and CDR2 FYNNEI. CDR3 length equals 15 residues.

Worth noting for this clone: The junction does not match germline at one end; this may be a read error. The CDR3 DNA sequence: TGTGCCAGCAGCCCCAACAGCCGGCCGAGCAGTACTTTC. This translates into CASSPNSRPSSTF. This rearrangement joins TRBV7-2 to TRBJ2-7, with D unresolved. CDR1 and CDR2 (germline): SGHTA, FQGNSA. The CDR3 consists of 13 residues.

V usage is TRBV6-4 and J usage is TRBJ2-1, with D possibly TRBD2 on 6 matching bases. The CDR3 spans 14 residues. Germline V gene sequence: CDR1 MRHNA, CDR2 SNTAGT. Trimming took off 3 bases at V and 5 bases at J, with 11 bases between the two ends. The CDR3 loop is CASSDGLANNEQFF. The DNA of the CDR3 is TGTGCCAGCAGTGATGGTCTAGCGAACAATGAGCAGTTCTTC.

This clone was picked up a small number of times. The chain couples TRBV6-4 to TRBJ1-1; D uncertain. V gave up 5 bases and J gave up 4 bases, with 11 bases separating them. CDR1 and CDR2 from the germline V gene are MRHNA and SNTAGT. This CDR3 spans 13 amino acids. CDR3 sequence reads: CASSPEEGTEAFF. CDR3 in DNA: TGTGCCAGCAGTCCCGAGGAGGGCACTGAAGCTTTCTTT.

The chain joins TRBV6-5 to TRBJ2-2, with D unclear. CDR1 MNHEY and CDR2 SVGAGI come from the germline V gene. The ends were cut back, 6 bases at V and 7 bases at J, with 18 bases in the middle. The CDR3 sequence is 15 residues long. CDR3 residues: CASSPLTFDGGELFF. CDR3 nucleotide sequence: TGTGCCAGCAGCCCACTAACCTTTGACGGCGGGGAGCTGTTTTTT.

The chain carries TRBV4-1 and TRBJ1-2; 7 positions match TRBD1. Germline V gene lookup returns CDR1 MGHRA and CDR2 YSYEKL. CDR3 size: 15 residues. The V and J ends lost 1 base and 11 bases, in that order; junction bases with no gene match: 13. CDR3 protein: CASSQGPGQFRVYTF. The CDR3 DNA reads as TGCGCCAGCAGCCAAGGTCCGGGACAGTTTAGGGTTTACACCTTC.

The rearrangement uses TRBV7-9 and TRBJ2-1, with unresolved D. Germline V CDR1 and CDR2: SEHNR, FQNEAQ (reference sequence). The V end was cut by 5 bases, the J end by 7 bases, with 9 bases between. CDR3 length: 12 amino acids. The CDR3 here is CASSLVLNEQFF. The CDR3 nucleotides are TGTGCCAGCAGCCTAGTATTGAATGAGCAGTTCTTC. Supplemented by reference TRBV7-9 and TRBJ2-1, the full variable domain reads DTGVSQNPRHKITKRGQNVTFRCDPISEHNRLYWYRQTLGQGPEFLTYFQNEAQLEKSRLLSDRFSAERPKGSFSTLEIQRTEQGDSAMYLCASSLVLNEQFFGPGTRLTVL.

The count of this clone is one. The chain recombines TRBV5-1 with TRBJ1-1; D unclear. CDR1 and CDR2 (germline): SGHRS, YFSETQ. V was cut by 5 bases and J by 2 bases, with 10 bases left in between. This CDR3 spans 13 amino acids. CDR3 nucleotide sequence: TGCGCCAGCAGTCCCCAGGAAAACACTGAAGCTTTCTTT. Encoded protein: CASSPQENTEAFF.

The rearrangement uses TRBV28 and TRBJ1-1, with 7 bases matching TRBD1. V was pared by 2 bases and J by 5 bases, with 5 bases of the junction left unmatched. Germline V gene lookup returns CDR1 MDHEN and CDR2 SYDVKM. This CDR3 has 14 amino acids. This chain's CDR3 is CASSLVRGATEAFF. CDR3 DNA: TGTGCCAGCAGTTTAGTCAGGGGGGCGACTGAAGCTTTCTTT.

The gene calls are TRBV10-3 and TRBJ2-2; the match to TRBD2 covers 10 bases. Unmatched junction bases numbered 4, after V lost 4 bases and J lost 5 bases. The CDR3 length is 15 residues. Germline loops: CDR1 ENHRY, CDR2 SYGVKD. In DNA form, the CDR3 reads TGTGCCATCAGTGCAGCGGGAGGGTGGACCGGGGAGCTGTTTTTT. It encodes CAISAAGGWTGELFF.